What follows is one T cell receptor (beta chain) and its context. This sample was included in a study of blood T cell repertoires in COVID-19. Using immunoSEQ multiplex PCR, the repertoire was profiled, and TCRdb retains in-frame clones only, with some absent. This sample has approximately 150,000 clones; more than 65% occur once, and the top ten carry roughly a tenth. Germline CDR1 reads SGHRS; CDR2 reads YFSETQ. The length of the CDR3 is 16 residues. The V gene lost 0 bases and the J gene lost 0 bases, with 11 bases spanning the gap. The TCR originated in a man between 65 and 80 years old with active or convalescent COVID-19. Sequenced sample: peripheral blood. V usage is TRBV5-1 and J usage is TRBJ2-3; possible D gene TRBD2, 6 bases. CDR3 nucleotide sequence: TGCGCCAGCAGCTTGGGAATAGCGGTTAGCACAGATACGCAGTATTTT. Translated: CASSLGIAVSTDTQYF.